This T cell receptor (beta chain) was obtained from a study of cytomegalovirus exposure and HLA in healthy donors. Study-wide findings and caveats: An analysis done earlier found most TCR beta V segments productive about 87% or about 30% of the time.

PCR primers comprised 60 Vbeta and 13 Jbeta primers. Using immunoSEQ multiplex PCR, the repertoire was profiled, and TCRdb retains in-frame clones only, with some absent. The sample has roughly 120,000 clones; approximately 60% are singletons. V lost 7 bases and J lost 0, with 16 bases in between. The CDR3 sequence is 15 residues long. Germline-derived CDR1 and CDR2 are MNHEY and SVGAGI. On this clone itself: The antigen remains unidentified.

This sequence was found in a woman aged 25 to 45 in good health and CMV-seronegative. The sample taken for sequencing was PBMCs. This chain joins TRBV6-5 and TRBJ2-7, with D unclear. CDR3: CASKPAISGSYEQYF. CDR3 bases: TGTGCCAGCAAGCCAGCGATTAGTGGCTCCTACGAGCAGTACTTC.